Sequencing of this T cell receptor (beta chain) was carried out in a study of glioma-infiltrating T cells. There are many counts of this clonotype. TCR alpha and beta CDR3 regions were amplified from RNA using iRepertoire nested multiplex PCR. TCRdb ran MiXCR on the multiplex PCR reads and lists one entry per CDR3 protein. The sample lists 3,400 or so distinct CDR3 sequences, more than 40% seen once, with less than 60% in the top ten. The CDR3 runs to 13 residues. V lost 6 bases and J lost 4, with 10 bases in between. Per the germline V gene, CDR1 is SGHAT and CDR2 is FQNNGV. The specimen sequenced was glioma tissue, nonneoplastic brain tissue, or PBMCs (not recorded which). This receptor was obtained from a human donor with low-grade glioma or glioblastoma, undergoing nonglioma brain surgery, or in good health (not recorded which). This chain links TRBV11-2 with TRBJ2-1; no definite D call. CDR3 amino acids: CASRSTSYNEQFF. The CDR3 DNA follows: TGTGCCAGCAGGTCGACTTCGTACAATGAGCAGTTCTTC.